This T cell receptor (beta chain) was sequenced in a study of T cell repertoires in cytomegalovirus infection. The study, taken as a whole, reports: People with CMV and the relevant HLA were identified by cumulative public TCR beta family frequency. HLA-C-restricted CMV clonotypes gave the most frequent clonotype in two of eight donors.

In regard to this clonotype: What it recognizes is unknown. A much larger clone differs by one base, so this may be a read error.

The germline CDR1 and CDR2 sequences are SGHVT and SQSDAQ. The CDR3 is 20 amino acids. MiXCR was run by TCRdb on the reads, yielding one entry per CDR3 protein. The table includes fewer than 700,000 distinct CDR3 sequences, 20% to 25% detected once. The chain uses TRBV7-4 and TRBJ2-3; a possible D gene is TRBD2 (6 bases). Sequences were obtained from CD8+ T cells from PBMCs. The TCR sequence derives from a human donor in good health (CMV status not recorded). Some clones in this sample may be carry-over from other donors' samples. CDR3 DNA: TGTGCCAACAGCTTACCTCGATTAGGGAGGTACGCGGGGCGCACAGATACGCAGTATTTT. Translation: CANSLPRLGRYAGRTDTQYF.